One T cell receptor (beta chain) is described in this entry. Its antigen remains undetermined. It has no much larger one-base neighbor in the sample; base qualities were not kept. The receptor library was made with the immunoSEQ multiplex PCR assay. A mixture of 60 forward primers for TCR Vbeta segments and 13 reverse primers for TCR Jbeta segments was used in the multiplex PCR. The CDR3 region of rearranged TCR beta genes was amplified from genomic DNA with a multiplex PCR assay. Amplified TCR beta libraries were sequenced as 87-base-pair reads on the Illumina HiSeq System. As for how the authors treated the data: A later analysis tallied roughly 80 million unique TCR beta chains across the 700 or so repertoires, and approximately 12 million of those chains were shared by two or more donors. Raw reads were error-corrected and collapsed into unique sequences with a nearest-neighbor algorithm that merged closely related sequences to remove PCR and sequencing errors. V, D and J gene segments were assigned by aligning CDR3 sequences to IMGT reference sequences. For a sequence to be retained, a match of at least six nucleotides was required to both a V gene segment and a J gene segment. A rearrangement counted as productive if the CDR3 had no stop codons and remained in frame with V and J, and every other rearrangement counted as non-productive. Following IMGT convention, CDR3 was defined as the stretch from the second conserved V-encoded cysteine to the conserved J-encoded phenylalanine. The earlier analysis of 587 of the donors excluded sequences that lacked an unambiguous match to a single V gene segment. An earlier analysis of under 750 of the donors called V segments functional above 56.7% productive rearrangements and segregating when the between-donor standard deviation exceeded 5%. A statistical classification framework was built to diagnose cytomegalovirus status from the catalog of TCR beta chain sequences. In a later analysis, V and J genes were assigned by comparing TCR nucleotide sequences against IMGT/GENE-DB human TR gene sequences. A later analysis assigned CDR3 sequences and most-parsimonious VDJ recombination scenarios with the TCRdist pipeline. In a later analysis, every TCR beta chain was defined by the combination of its CDR3 amino acid sequence and its V-gene family, and reads without a unique V-gene family were dropped. In a later analysis, approximately 640 highly shared, low-generation-probability nucleotide sequences were removed to address suspected cross-contamination and a sequencing artifact. In a later analysis, a clonal expansion index was calculated for each public chain from normalized within-repertoire ranks of inferred template counts. In a later analysis, generation probabilities were computed using a VDJ recombination model fitted to out-of-frame rearrangements, and the results were checked against IGoR. In a later analysis, TCR-TCR, TCR-HLA and TCR-CMV co-occurrence was scored with hypergeometric tests, and a repertoire-size bias correction was applied to TCR pairs. A later analysis estimated false discovery rates by permuting HLA or CMV assignments 20 times. In a later analysis, co-occurring TCRs were grouped using DBSCAN, with TCRdist sequence similarity added in when clustering inside HLA-allele-positive subsets. Repertoires with fewer than 30,000 or more than 120,000 public chains, plus five repertoires with anomalous nucleotide sharing, were excluded from co-occurrence clustering. The clones in this table, taken by TCRdb from immuneACCESS, are in-frame only. Not every clone is retained; where verified, under half of the shortfall comes from an unresolved V gene, and the cause of the rest is unknown. The D gene and trimming were derived from the DNA, and the V and J assignments and clone size from that table. For this sample there are more than 150,000 clones; about 81% appear just once. The ten most abundant clones make up approximately 1.5% of the sample.

The CDR3 spans 14 residues, from the cysteine through the phenylalanine. The sequence is cut down to CDR3 DNA, 42 bases in frame from base 1. CDR1 SGHAT and CDR2 FQNNGV are derived from the germline V gene. V is shortened by 2 bases, J by 0 bases, and the region joining them spans 6 bases. The cohort consisted of hundreds of healthy bone marrow donors. All cohort members were sampled while nominally healthy, although unrecorded immune exposures were likely present. The donor tested CMV seronegative and was one of the 352 seronegative cohort members. A peripheral blood sample was provided by each donor, and peripheral blood mononuclear cells were used for TCR beta sequencing. Genomic DNA extraction from the blood cell samples was performed with the Qiagen DNeasy Blood Extraction Kit. The data were obtained in a study of cytomegalovirus exposure and HLA in healthy donors (dated by TCRdb to 2015 to 2018). Context from the whole study: According to an earlier analysis of 550 to 750 of the donors, 150 million to 200 million T cells yielded roughly 110 million unique TCR beta sequences and 276 Gb of sequence data. Besides the first cohort of approximately 670 subjects, a separate validation cohort made up of around 120 different subjects was used. HLA typing included class I and class II loci at four-digit resolution. Among some 410 genotyped donors of the cohort, an average of approximately 230,000 unique TCR beta nucleotide sequences were sequenced per donor, 15% to 20% of them non-productive. Rather than drawing on any new phenotypic data, the later analysis identified candidate immune exposures from TCR beta sequences and the way those sequences occurred across donors. To predict cytomegalovirus infection status, the study brought together high-throughput TCR immunosequencing, statistical association of individual TCRs with disease status, and machine learning. Among the roughly 400 genotyped donors, around 81% belonged to the genetic ancestry cluster associated with self-reported Caucasian donors. A later analysis re-analyzed previously published TCR beta repertoires from 600 to 850 donors and added high-resolution HLA genotyping to study TCR occurrence patterns. In a later genetic analysis, genome-wide SNP genotypes for 398 of the 666 donors were used, and that subset was treated as a discovery cohort. Every discovery cohort repertoire had been produced on one sequencing platform. Roughly five DR-DQ haplotypes were treated as single units for association and clustering because of strong linkage in the cohort. The number of typed donors differed by locus: about 620-640 for A, B, C, DRB1 and DQB1; approximately 520 for DQA1; 606 for DPA1; and around 490 for DPB1. Approximately 310 gigabases of sequencing data and approximately 85 million unique TCR sequences were included in an early release covering about 700 HLA-typed donors. Donor age, sex, ethnicity and CMV serostatus were compiled alongside the repertoire data. The study aimed to test whether cataloging public T cell receptors could reveal signatures of past pathogen exposure. Using immunosequencing, the study profiled T cell repertoires from about 610 subjects and related those repertoires to cytomegalovirus serostatus. In an earlier analysis of over 550 of the donors, high-throughput TCR beta sequencing was used to judge whether each TCR beta V gene segment behaved as functional or pseudogenic. Overall study results and their limits: Compared with the roughly 720-donor mean, donors in an Asian-associated ancestry cluster had fewer N-insertions in productive TCRs, according to a later genetic analysis. An earlier analysis of several hundred of the donors showed that most TCR beta V segments appeared in productive rearrangements either about 87% or about 30% of the time, which broadly matched IMGT annotations. Because the 87-base-pair reads could not distinguish some IMGT-functional V segments, including TRBV6-2 and TRBV6-3, those segments were excluded. A further reported finding was that TCR beta sequences accurately predicted the HLA-A and HLA-B alleles for most subjects in the first cohort. Because HLA typing was unavailable for some donors at each locus, only the typed subset was used in association tests. CMV serostatus was the only immune exposure information available for the cohort. Correlated functional status among segregating V segments might be attributable to linkage disequilibrium, but an unknown experimental factor could not be ruled out. In a later analysis, the rate of TCR association differed among HLA loci, with DRB1 alleles having the most associated TCRs and HLA-C alleles having the fewest. In a later analysis, several top co-occurrence clusters were reported to appear linked to parvovirus B19, influenza, CMV and Epstein-Barr virus. A later analysis found that most CMV-associated TCR beta chains appeared HLA-restricted, with HLA associations seemingly driven largely by CMV exposure. In a later analysis, HLA-associated TCR beta chains were found to be more clonally expanded and to have lower generation probabilities than equally common non-associated chains. A group of highly shared sequence variants was considered likely to be a technical artifact of the sequencing pipeline. A total of some 180 TCR beta chains were listed by the study as associated with cytomegalovirus. Most TCR sequences were seen in very few donors, while some public TCRs were found in many individuals. In vitro tests confirmed that a few of the cytomegalovirus-associated TCR beta chains recognize cytomegalovirus antigens. V-gene and J-gene trimming of TCR beta chains was associated with a missense DCLRE1C variant in a later genetic analysis, and the association was replicated in an independent cohort. This cohort had only TCR beta chains sequenced, and the lack of alpha or paired-chain data limited which features could be detected. A later analysis associated about 17,000 TCR beta sequences with specific HLA alleles at a false discovery rate of 0.05. The authors suggested that the approach could potentially be generalized to other disease states and immunological phenotypes. When HLA alleles, especially DR and DQ, strongly co-occurred, attributing TCR associations to individual alleles was difficult. Presence/absence analyses assumed roughly uniform sequencing depth across donors, an assumption that may not hold. Because counts were too low, roughly 18 rarely observed V segments, including chromosome 9 orphons, were left out of the earlier analysis of roughly 600 of the donors. The classifier was reported to diagnose cytomegalovirus status with high specificity and sensitivity in both the original cohort and the validation cohort.

The chain couples TRBV11-2 to TRBJ2-3; the best D guess is TRBD2, with 5 bases matching. This sequence was found in a man aged 35-49 years in good health and CMV-seronegative. The sample consisted of PBMCs. The nucleotide sequence reads TGTGCCAGCAGCTTAACGGGGAGCACAGATACGCAGTATTTT. Translated, it reads CASSLTGSTDTQYF.